These 24 T cell receptor beta chains share one sample of origin, sequenced in a study of OX40 agonist ivuxolimab in advanced cancers. The library was built by means of the immunoSEQ multiplex PCR assay. TCRdb mirrors the immuneACCESS table, restricted to in-frame sequences. Some clones are absent from its copies; in checked studies, under half trace to an unresolved V gene, and the reason for the others is unknown. The table for this sample lists some 96,000 clones; 70% to 85% of them were counted only once. The top ten hold about 1.6% of the sample. Sequencing used CD4+ or CD8+ T cells sorted from blood, obtained in a trial of the OX40 agonist ivuxolimab. Every receptor here comes from an adult with an advanced solid tumor such as melanoma, head and neck, liver or kidney cancer.

This clone was seen ten or more times. This chain links TRBV19 with TRBJ1-5, with D possibly matching TRBD1 (5 bases). V gave up 5 bases and J gave up 0 bases, with 8 bases separating them. CDR3 length: 14 amino acids. Germline V gene lookup returns CDR1 LNHDA and CDR2 SQIVND (reference sequence). CDR3: CASSVGTSNQPQHF. In DNA form, the CDR3 reads TGTGCCAGTAGTGTCGGGACTAGCAATCAGCCCCAGCATTTT.

V gene TRBV4-2 combines with J gene TRBJ2-7; no reliable D call. Trimming took off 4 bases at V and 3 bases at J, with 10 bases between the two ends. CDR1 is LGHNA, CDR2 YNFKEQ, per germline. The CDR3 is 13 residues long. CDR3: CASSPLTDYEQYF. DNA of the CDR3: TGTGCCAGCAGCCCCTTAACTGACTACGAGCAGTACTTC.

A single count supports this clone. The V and J genes are TRBV4-1 and TRBJ1-5, with 8 bases matching TRBD1. V lost 4 bases, J lost 0 bases, and 14 bases stayed unmatched. The CDR3 extends over 19 amino acids. The germline V gene encodes CDR1 MGHRA and CDR2 YSYEKL. CDR3 nucleotide sequence: TGCGCCAGCAGCCTTACTCCTATCAGGGGGCGTATTAGCAATCAGCCCCAGCATTTT. Protein sequence: CASSLTPIRGRISNQPQHF.

This clone was found once. The chain couples TRBV29-1 to TRBJ2-7, with TRBD1 matching over 7 bases. Germline V lookup: CDR1 SQVTM, CDR2 ANQGSEA. Trimming took 1 base from V and 5 from J; bases not matched to a gene: 5. The CDR3 totals 13 residues. CDR3 in amino acids: CSVEGTGTHEQYF. In nucleotides, the CDR3 is TGCAGCGTTGAAGGGACAGGCACTCACGAGCAGTACTTC.

The rearrangement joins TRBV27 to TRBJ2-7, with D possibly being TRBD1 (6 bases). V was cut by 3 bases and J by 6 bases, with 9 bases left in between. This CDR3 spans 12 amino acids. CDR1 and CDR2 (germline): MNHEY, SMNVEV (reference sequence). The CDR3 bases are TGTGCCAGCAGTTTTCAAGGGGGCGAGCAGTACTTC. It yields the protein CASSFQGGEQYF.

The chain carries TRBV21-1 and TRBJ2-7. TRBV21-1 is a listed pseudogene. This CDR3 comprises 17 residues. CDR3 residues: CASSPSTSREKTYEQYF. The DNA of the CDR3 is TGTGCCAGCAGCCCCTCGACGTCCAGGGAGAAAACCTACGAGCAGTACTTC.

The chain joins TRBV7-3 to TRBJ2-5, with 9 bases lining up with TRBD1. CDR1 is SGHTA and CDR2 is FQGTGA in the germline V gene. The J segment lost 7 bases and the V segment lost 2 bases, leaving 5 bases of the junction unmatched. The CDR3 extends over 14 amino acids. The CDR3 loop reads CASSLEGQGGTQYF. DNA of the CDR3: TGTGCCAGCAGCTTAGAGGGACAGGGAGGGACCCAGTACTTC.

This chain joins TRBV6-4 and TRBJ2-1, with 15 positions matching TRBD2. In germline, CDR1 is MRHNA, CDR2 SNTAGT. The ends lost 6 bases at V and 10 bases at J; junction bases unmatched: 10. The CDR3 length is 16 residues. DNA for the CDR3: TGTGCCAGCAGCCCCGCCGGGACTAGCGGGAGGTGGGAGCAGTTCTTC. It translates to CASSPAGTSGRWEQFF.

The V and J genes are TRBV4-3 and TRBJ2-2, with TRBD2 identical over 12 bases. V trimming: 3 bases; J trimming: 4 bases; junction bases outside the gene matches: 6. The CDR3 loop spans 17 amino acids. Germline V gene data show CDR1 as LGHNA and CDR2 as YSLEER. CDR3 sequence reads: CASSHFLAGGLTGELFF. The CDR3 region has the DNA TGCGCCAGCAGCCATTTCCTAGCGGGAGGGCTCACCGGGGAGCTGTTTTTT.

This clone was counted a few times. This chain connects TRBV6-1 to TRBJ1-6, with D possibly matching TRBD1 (6 bases). V was cut by 2 bases and J by 10 bases, with 9 bases left in between. Germline V gene lookup returns CDR1 MNHNS and CDR2 SASEGT. This CDR3 contains 13 residues. The CDR3 reads CASSEQGWSPLHF. CDR3 nucleotides: TGTGCCAGCAGTGAACAGGGGTGGTCACCCCTCCACTTT.

This chain connects TRBV18 to TRBJ1-1, with TRBD1 matching 11 bases. V lost 5 bases to trimming and J lost 5 bases; unmatched junction nucleotides: 10. Germline CDR1 KGHSH, CDR2 LQKENI. This CDR3 is 16 amino acids long. The CDR3 is CASSTGQGASRTEAFF. CDR3 bases: TGTGCCAGCTCAACAGGACAGGGGGCTTCGAGAACTGAAGCTTTCTTT.

Written as DNA, the CDR3 is TGTGCCAGCAGCAAACTCCGGCGTTGGGTAGGAGGCTACACCTTC. The encoded protein is CASSKLRRWVGGYTF. The chain couples TRBV21-1 to TRBJ1-2. TRBV21-1 is a pseudogene locus. The CDR3 is 15 amino acids.

The V call is TRBV9, the J call TRBJ2-5; 7 bases align to TRBD1. Trimming cost V 0 bases and J 5 bases; bases outside gene matches: 4. CDR3 length: 14 residues. CDR1 is SGDLS and CDR2 is YYNGEE in the germline V gene. The CDR3 bases are TGTGCCAGCAGCGTAGAAGGGGGCGGGGAGACCCAGTACTTC. Its protein is CASSVEGGGETQYF.

The V call is TRBV29-1, the J call TRBJ1-2, with TRBD1 matching 8 bases. Trimming took 6 bases from V and 6 from J; bases not matched to a gene: 9. The CDR3 totals 13 residues. Germline assignment: CDR1 SQVTM and CDR2 ANQGSEA. The CDR3: CSVRQGTYDGYTF. CDR3 nucleotides: TGCAGCGTCCGACAGGGGACGTACGATGGCTACACCTTC.

This clone is a singleton in its sample. The chain joins TRBV5-6 to TRBJ1-4; D unclear. The CDR3 covers 16 residues. V lost 4 bases, J lost 0 bases, and 13 bases lay in between. Germline CDR1 and CDR2: SGHDT and YYEEEE. CDR3 nucleotide sequence: TGTGCCAGCAGCCCTACGGGAATTGCAACTAATGAAAAACTGTTTTTT. Residues: CASSPTGIATNEKLFF.

A few counts support this clone. J is TRBJ2-5 and V is TRBV5-4, with D possibly TRBD1 on 5 matching bases. Trimming shortened V by 4 bases and J by 6 bases, and 10 bases separated the two germline ends. Germline CDR1 SGHNT, CDR2 YYREEE (reference sequence). The CDR3 sequence is 12 residues long. CDR3 DNA: TGTGCCAGCAGCCTAGACAGAAAGACCCAGTACTTC. Translating gives CASSLDRKTQYF.

The CDR3 reads CASSPRDRGLLDTEAFF. DNA of the CDR3: TGTGCCAGCTCACCCCGGGACAGGGGGCTTTTGGACACTGAAGCTTTCTTT. The V gene is TRBV18, the J gene TRBJ1-1; TRBD1 aligns across 12 bases. The CDR3 has 17 residues. Germline-derived CDR1 and CDR2 are KGHSH and LQKENI. The J segment lost 3 bases and the V segment lost 3 bases, leaving 8 bases of the junction unmatched.

V usage is TRBV5-1 and J usage is TRBJ2-4, with 15 bases fitting TRBD2. CDR1 is SGHRS, CDR2 YFSETQ, per germline. Trimming at V came to 2 bases and at J to 6 bases, leaving 27 bases not matched to a gene. The CDR3 is 24 amino acids. The CDR3: CASSFTRQAAGTSGRNGHTNIQYF. As DNA, the CDR3 is TGCGCCAGCAGCTTTACGCGACAGGCCGCCGGGACTAGCGGGAGGAACGGGCACACAAACATTCAGTACTTC. Variable domain in full (rest from reference TRBV5-1 and TRBJ2-4): KAGVTQTPRYLIKTRGQQVTLSCSPISGHRSVSWYQQTPGQGLQFLFEYFSETQRNKGNFPGRFSGRQFSNSRSEMNVSTLELGDSALYLCASSFTRQAAGTSGRNGHTNIQYFGAGTRLSVL.

The V and J genes are TRBV6-5 and TRBJ1-5; D not certain. Per germline, CDR1 MNHEY and CDR2 SVGAGI. CDR3 length equals 15 residues. V lost 0 bases, J lost 7 bases, and 13 bases lay in between. CDR3 amino acids: CASSYSGIPEQPQHF. The CDR3 DNA reads as TGTGCCAGCAGTTACTCTGGGATCCCCGAACAGCCCCAGCATTTT.

This chain joins TRBV6-5 and TRBJ2-5; 10 bases map to TRBD1. Germline V gives CDR1 MNHEY, CDR2 SVGAGI. The CDR3 is 16 amino acids. Trimming cost V 4 bases and J 4 bases; bases outside gene matches: 9. The CDR3 loop is CASSSTRQGARETQYF. CDR3 nucleotides: TGTGCCAGCAGTTCAACTAGACAGGGGGCGCGAGAGACCCAGTACTTC.

This clone was counted between two and nine times. The chain carries TRBV19 and TRBJ2-2; D is uncertain. Germline assignment: CDR1 LNHDA and CDR2 SQIVND (reference sequence). The CDR3 is 13 residues long. Trimming shortened V by 5 bases and J by 6 bases, and 10 bases separated the two germline ends. The CDR3 protein is CASSSTAPGELFF. DNA of the CDR3: TGTGCCAGTAGTTCGACTGCGCCCGGGGAGCTGTTTTTT.

This rearrangement joins TRBV5-6 to TRBJ1-2; tentative D call: TRBD1 (5 bases). V lost 1 base and J 4 bases, leaving 14 bases between the germline ends. The CDR3 loop spans 15 amino acids. The V gene's germline CDR1 is SGHDT and CDR2 YYEEEE. CDR3 nucleotide sequence: TGTGCCAGCAGCTTGTCGATCGGGGGGACCTATGGCTACACCTTC. Protein sequence: CASSLSIGGTYGYTF.

The chain joins TRBV7-8 to TRBJ2-1; 7 bases map to TRBD2. V lost 6 bases to trimming and J lost 3 bases; unmatched junction nucleotides: 8. Germline-derived CDR1 and CDR2 are SGHVS and FQNEAQ. The CDR3 runs to 15 residues. The CDR3 DNA reads TGTGCCAGCAGATCTAGCGGAGATATCTACAATGAGCAGTTCTTC. The encoded protein is CASRSSGDIYNEQFF.

The genes are TRBV18 and TRBJ1-2, with 7 bases identical to TRBD1. The germline V gene has CDR1 KGHSH and CDR2 LQKENI. After removal of 5 bases from V and 3 bases from J, the junction contained 6 bases not matched to a gene. The CDR3 length is 14 residues. The CDR3 DNA follows: TGTGCCAGCTCATCCACAGGGGAGGACTATGGCTACACCTTC. Its protein is CASSSTGEDYGYTF.